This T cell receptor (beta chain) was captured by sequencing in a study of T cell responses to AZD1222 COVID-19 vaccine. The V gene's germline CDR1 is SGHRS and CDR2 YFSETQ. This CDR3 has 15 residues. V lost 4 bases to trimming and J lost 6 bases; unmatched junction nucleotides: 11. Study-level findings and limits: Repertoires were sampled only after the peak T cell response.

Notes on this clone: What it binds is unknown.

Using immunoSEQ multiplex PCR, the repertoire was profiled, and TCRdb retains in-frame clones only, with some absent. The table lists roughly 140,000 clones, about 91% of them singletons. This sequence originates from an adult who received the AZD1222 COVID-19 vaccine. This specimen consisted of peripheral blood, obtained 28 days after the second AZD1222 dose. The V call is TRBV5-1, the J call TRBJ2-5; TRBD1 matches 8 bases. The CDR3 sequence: CASSPGQGAEKTQYF. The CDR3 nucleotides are TGCGCCAGCAGCCCCGGGCAGGGGGCGGAAAAGACCCAGTACTTC.